The clone carrying this T cell receptor beta chain was counted at least ten times. Its antigen is undetermined. These data belong to a study of T-cell memory formation after mild COVID-19. As for the study in general: There were largely donor-specific TCR clusters. Regarding the study as a whole: Clones that contracted from day 15 to 85 had balanced CD4/CD8; later expanders were CD4+ biased. Cross-reactive memory appears to have joined, as suggested by some responding clones showing up in pre-infection memory.

UMIs and sample barcodes were carried by the TCR alpha and TCR beta cDNA libraries that 5'RACE produced using constant-segment primers. Each CDR3 protein gets one entry after TCRdb re-called the 5' RACE reads with MiXCR. Here the sample spans hundreds of thousands of distinct CDR3 sequences, approximately 21% being singletons. V was cut by 1 base and J by 6 bases, with 16 bases left in between. This CDR3 is 16 amino acids long. Germline CDR1 LNHDA, CDR2 SQIVND (reference sequence). Material for sequencing was PBMCs or a T cell subset sorted from them (not recorded which). The V gene is TRBV19, the J gene TRBJ2-1; D may be TRBD2 (6 bases). The clonotype was recovered from an adult woman who had mild COVID-19 (a few samples of this study predate the infection). Cell type and time point are not known. CDR3 DNA: TGTGCCAGTAGTATAGCTGGGGGGACTTCCGCCAATGAGCAGTTCTTC. As protein: CASSIAGGTSANEQFF.